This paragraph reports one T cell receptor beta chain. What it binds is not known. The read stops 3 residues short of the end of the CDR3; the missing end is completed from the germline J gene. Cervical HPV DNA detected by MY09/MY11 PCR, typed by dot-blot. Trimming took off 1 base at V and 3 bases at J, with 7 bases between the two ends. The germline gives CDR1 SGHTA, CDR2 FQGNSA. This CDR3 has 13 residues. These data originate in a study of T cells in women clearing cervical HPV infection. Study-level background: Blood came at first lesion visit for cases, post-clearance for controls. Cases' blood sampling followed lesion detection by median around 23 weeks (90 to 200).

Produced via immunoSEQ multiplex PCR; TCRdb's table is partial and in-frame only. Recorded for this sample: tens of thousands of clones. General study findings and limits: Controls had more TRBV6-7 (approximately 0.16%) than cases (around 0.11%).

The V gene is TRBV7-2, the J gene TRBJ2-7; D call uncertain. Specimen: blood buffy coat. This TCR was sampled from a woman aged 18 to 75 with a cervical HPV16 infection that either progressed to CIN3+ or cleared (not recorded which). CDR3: CASSLGAVYEQYF. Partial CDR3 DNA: TGTGCCAGCAGCTTAGGGGCAGTCTACGAG.